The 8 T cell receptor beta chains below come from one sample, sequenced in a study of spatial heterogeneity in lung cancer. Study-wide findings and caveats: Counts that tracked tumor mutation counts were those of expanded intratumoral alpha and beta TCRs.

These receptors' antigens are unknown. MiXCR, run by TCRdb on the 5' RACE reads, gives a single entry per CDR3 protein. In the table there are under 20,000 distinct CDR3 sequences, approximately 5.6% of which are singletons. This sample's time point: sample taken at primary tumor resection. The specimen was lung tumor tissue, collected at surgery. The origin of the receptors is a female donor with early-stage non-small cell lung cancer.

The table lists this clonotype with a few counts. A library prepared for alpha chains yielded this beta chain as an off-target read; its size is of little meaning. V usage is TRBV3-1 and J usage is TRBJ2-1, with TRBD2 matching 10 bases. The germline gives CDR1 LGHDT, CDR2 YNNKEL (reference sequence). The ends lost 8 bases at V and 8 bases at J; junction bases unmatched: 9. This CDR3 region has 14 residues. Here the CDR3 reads CASGPGLAFDEQFF. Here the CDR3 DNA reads TGTGCCAGCGGACCGGGACTAGCGTTCGATGAGCAGTTCTTC.

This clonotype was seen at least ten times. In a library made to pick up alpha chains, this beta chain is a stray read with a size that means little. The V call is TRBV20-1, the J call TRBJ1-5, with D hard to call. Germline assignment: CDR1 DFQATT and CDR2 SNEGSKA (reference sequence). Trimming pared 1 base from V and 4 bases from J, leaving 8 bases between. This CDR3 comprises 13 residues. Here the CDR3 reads CSARVTRNQPQHF. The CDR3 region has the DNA TGCAGTGCTAGAGTCACTCGAAATCAGCCCCAGCATTTT.

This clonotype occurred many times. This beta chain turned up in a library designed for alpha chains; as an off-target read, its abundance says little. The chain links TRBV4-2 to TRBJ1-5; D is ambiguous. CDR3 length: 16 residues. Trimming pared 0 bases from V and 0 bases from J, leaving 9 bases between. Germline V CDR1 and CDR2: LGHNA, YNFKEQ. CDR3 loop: CASSQDIAYSNQPQHF. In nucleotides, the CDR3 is TGTGCCAGCAGCCAAGATATTGCCTATAGCAATCAGCCCCAGCATTTT.

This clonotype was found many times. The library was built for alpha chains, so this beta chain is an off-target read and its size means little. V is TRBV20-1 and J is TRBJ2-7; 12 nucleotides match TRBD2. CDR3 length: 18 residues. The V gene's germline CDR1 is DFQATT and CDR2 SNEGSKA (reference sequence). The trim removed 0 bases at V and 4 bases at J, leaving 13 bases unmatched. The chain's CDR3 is CSARDITSGRHAEYEQYF. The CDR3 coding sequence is TGCAGTGCTAGAGATATTACTAGCGGGAGGCATGCCGAGTACGAGCAGTACTTC.

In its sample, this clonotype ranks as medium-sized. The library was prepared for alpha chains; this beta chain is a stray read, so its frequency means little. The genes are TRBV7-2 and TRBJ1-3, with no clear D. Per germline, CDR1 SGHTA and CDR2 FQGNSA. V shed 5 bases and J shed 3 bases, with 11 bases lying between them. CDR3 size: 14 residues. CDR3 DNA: TGTGCCAGCAGCCCCGCCACTGGTGGAAACACCATATATTTT. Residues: CASSPATGGNTIYF.

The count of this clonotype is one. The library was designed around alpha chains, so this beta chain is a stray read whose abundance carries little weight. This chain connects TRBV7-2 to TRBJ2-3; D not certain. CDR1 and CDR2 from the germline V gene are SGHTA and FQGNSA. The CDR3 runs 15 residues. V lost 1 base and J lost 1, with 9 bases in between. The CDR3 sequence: CASSLGAGGTDTQYF. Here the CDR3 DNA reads TGTGCCAGCAGCTTAGGGGCAGGTGGCACAGATACGCAGTATTTT.

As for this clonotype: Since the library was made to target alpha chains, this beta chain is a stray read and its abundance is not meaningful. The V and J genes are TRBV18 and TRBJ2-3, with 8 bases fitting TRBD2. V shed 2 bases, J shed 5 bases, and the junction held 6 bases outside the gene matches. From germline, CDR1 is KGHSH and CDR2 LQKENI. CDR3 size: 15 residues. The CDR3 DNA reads TGTGCCAGCTCACCAGGGACTAGTAGGGAAGATACGCAGTATTTT. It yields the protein CASSPGTSREDTQYF.

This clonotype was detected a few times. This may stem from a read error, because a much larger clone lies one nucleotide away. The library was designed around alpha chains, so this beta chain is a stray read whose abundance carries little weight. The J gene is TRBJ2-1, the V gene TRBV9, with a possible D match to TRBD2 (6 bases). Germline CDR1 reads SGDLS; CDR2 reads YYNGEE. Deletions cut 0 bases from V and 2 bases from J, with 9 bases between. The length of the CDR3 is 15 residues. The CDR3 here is CASSVGGNAYNEQFF. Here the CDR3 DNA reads TGTGCCAGCAGCGTAGGCGGGAACGCCTACAATGAGCAGTTCTTC.